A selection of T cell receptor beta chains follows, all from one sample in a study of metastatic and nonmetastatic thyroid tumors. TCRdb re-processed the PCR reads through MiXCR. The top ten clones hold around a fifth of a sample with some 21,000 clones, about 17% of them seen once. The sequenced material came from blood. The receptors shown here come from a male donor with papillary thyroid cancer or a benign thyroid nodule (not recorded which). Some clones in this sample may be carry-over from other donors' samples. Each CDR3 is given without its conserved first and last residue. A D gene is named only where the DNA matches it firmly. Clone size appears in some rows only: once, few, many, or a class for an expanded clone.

CDR3: ASSEGTGDTGELF; J: TRBJ2-2; size: medium-sized; V: TRBV6-1; D: TRBD1
CDR3: AIDLAGGPNEQF; J: TRBJ2-1; size: few; V: TRBV6-1; D: TRBD2
CDR3: SVEWVAVTKNTEAF; J: TRBJ1-1; size: many; V: TRBV29-1; D: NA
CDR3: ASSEGGLISYEQY; J: TRBJ2-7; size: NA; V: TRBV2; D: NA
CDR3: ASSLQGSHNEQF; J: TRBJ2-1; size: many; V: TRBV28; D: NA
CDR3: SVLLIANSEQPQH; J: TRBJ1-5; size: NA; V: TRBV20-1; D: NA
CDR3: ASSRLTKGPVAGKVGELF; J: TRBJ2-2; size: many; V: TRBV19; D: TRBD2
CDR3: ASSEFSLNTEAF; J: TRBJ1-1; size: many; V: TRBV6-1; D: NA
CDR3: ASSRSSGRANEQF; J: TRBJ2-1; size: many; V: TRBV4-1; D: TRBD2
CDR3: ASSQTIENSGPYNEQF; J: TRBJ2-1; size: many; V: TRBV4-2; D: NA
CDR3: AGLTGSTNEKLF; J: TRBJ1-4; size: medium-sized; V: TRBV30; D: NA
CDR3: ATSRDAGTGELF; J: TRBJ2-2; size: few; V: TRBV15; D: NA
CDR3: SSSLGGYSTDTQY; J: TRBJ2-3; size: NA; V: TRBV5-6; D: NA
CDR3: ASSHAGTGGRTDTQY; J: TRBJ2-3; size: many; V: TRBV9; D: TRBD1
CDR3: SVSQWVVEEQY; J: TRBJ2-7; size: many; V: TRBV29-1; D: NA
CDR3: ASSYYAGGSYEQY; J: TRBJ2-7; size: medium-sized; V: TRBV6-9; D: NA
CDR3: ASSRDYPNNEQF; J: TRBJ2-1; size: many; V: TRBV11-3; D: TRBD2
CDR3: ASSLGYLRTSGRGDEQF; J: TRBJ2-1; size: NA; V: TRBV11-3; D: TRBD2
CDR3: ASSVLAGEELF; J: TRBJ2-2; size: many; V: TRBV5-4; D: TRBD2
CDR3: ASSSGLRDRGRNEQF; J: TRBJ2-1; size: many; V: TRBV5-1; D: TRBD1
CDR3: ASSLGSQSVVGPEY; J: TRBJ2-7; size: many; V: TRBV7-8; D: NA
CDR3: ASSPWEGARGYT; J: TRBJ1-2; size: many; V: TRBV3-1; D: TRBD1
CDR3: ASSVDVYQETQY; J: TRBJ2-5; size: many; V: TRBV2; D: NA
CDR3: ATSQEGVEAVPLH; J: TRBJ1-6; size: many; V: TRBV15; D: NA
CDR3: ASSLDFYGGTGAHEQY; J: TRBJ2-7; size: many; V: TRBV11-2; D: TRBD1
CDR3: ASSYQNRRGSPLH; J: TRBJ1-6; size: medium-sized; V: TRBV6-5; D: NA
CDR3: ASSPLQGVNQPQH; J: TRBJ1-5; size: medium-sized; V: TRBV27; D: TRBD1
CDR3: ASSVGQGGNTEAF; J: TRBJ1-1; size: many; V: TRBV2; D: NA
CDR3: ASSLAVGQGTLYEQY; J: TRBJ2-7; size: many; V: TRBV5-4; D: TRBD1
CDR3: ASSDLLFGGGQF; J: TRBJ2-1; size: many; V: TRBV6-1; D: NA
CDR3: ASSFPTDGGPVTDTQY; J: TRBJ2-3; size: NA; V: TRBV11-2; D: NA
CDR3: ASIEGHDTDTQY; J: TRBJ2-3; size: few; V: TRBV6-4; D: NA
CDR3: AIREGDDYGYT; J: TRBJ1-2; size: many; V: TRBV10-3; D: NA
CDR3: ASSPRTGTNYGYT; J: TRBJ1-2; size: many; V: TRBV11-3; D: TRBD1
CDR3: AAAPGFGNTIY; J: TRBJ1-3; size: many; V: TRBV10-3; D: NA
CDR3: ASSLLGAESYNEQF; J: TRBJ2-1; size: many; V: TRBV11-3; D: NA
CDR3: ATSREGGTEAF; J: TRBJ1-1; size: many; V: TRBV15; D: NA
CDR3: SAGGEMNTEAF; J: TRBJ1-1; size: NA; V: TRBV29-1; D: NA
CDR3: ASSDGSSLGEQY; J: TRBJ2-7; size: NA; V: TRBV2; D: NA
CDR3: AWSVQGNQPQH; J: TRBJ1-5; size: NA; V: TRBV30; D: NA
CDR3: ASSLEQGAVWANVLT; J: TRBJ2-6; size: NA; V: TRBV11-2; D: NA
CDR3: ASSSRLAVETQY; J: TRBJ2-5; size: many; V: TRBV12-3/TRBV12-4; D: NA
CDR3: ASSRGHTYVVEQY; J: TRBJ2-7; size: NA; V: TRBV5-5; D: TRBD1
CDR3: ASSLVSTQY; J: TRBJ2-5; size: many; V: TRBV7-2; D: NA
CDR3: ASNPGGGAYEQY; J: TRBJ2-7; size: once; V: TRBV11-3; D: TRBD2
CDR3: ASSQDRTSAYEQY; J: TRBJ2-7; size: many; V: TRBV4-3; D: TRBD2
CDR3: ASRIAGPAYEQY; J: TRBJ2-7; size: many; V: TRBV7-9; D: TRBD2
CDR3: ASRYRDRGHYGYT; J: TRBJ1-2; size: many; V: TRBV27; D: TRBD1
CDR3: ASSGLAGVSGAGELF; J: TRBJ2-2; size: NA; V: TRBV2; D: NA
CDR3: ASSLEGLGGDTQY; J: TRBJ2-3; size: many; V: TRBV7-9; D: NA
CDR3: ASSSPARGGYNRPQH; J: TRBJ1-5; size: many; V: TRBV12-3/TRBV12-4; D: NA
CDR3: ASIFGQVYHEQY; J: TRBJ2-7; size: NA; V: TRBV7-9; D: TRBD1
CDR3: ASSQTNLVVDTGELF; J: TRBJ2-2; size: many; V: TRBV5-1; D: NA
CDR3: SAGQGVGQPQH; J: TRBJ1-5; size: NA; V: TRBV20-1; D: TRBD1
CDR3: ASGNPYEQY; J: TRBJ2-7; size: medium-sized; V: TRBV28; D: NA
CDR3: ASSLSTGGVEAF; J: TRBJ1-1; size: few; V: TRBV5-4; D: NA
CDR3: ASSFGTSGGPRRYEQY; J: TRBJ2-7; size: many; V: TRBV11-1; D: TRBD2
CDR3: ASSLAGTGETGELF; J: TRBJ2-2; size: many; V: TRBV5-1; D: TRBD1
CDR3: AIRRDTSYEQY; J: TRBJ2-7; size: NA; V: TRBV28; D: NA